The TCR beta chain described here comes from a study of identical twins. This clonotype occurred a few times. What it binds is unknown. TCRdb used MiXCR to reprocess the 5' RACE reads, holding one entry per CDR3 protein. The repertoire holds more than 1.5 million distinct CDR3 sequences, with about 31% as singletons. All donors comprised healthy Caucasians. Germline loops: CDR1 KGHDR, CDR2 SFDVKD. Trimming cost V 4 bases and J 8 bases; bases outside gene matches: 10. The CDR3 totals 15 residues. Study results and caveats: Researchers reported weaker excess twin sharing in beta out-of-frame sequences. Insertions were fewer in abundant cord blood beta clonotypes, whereas memory repertoires showed none of this pattern. Invariant T cells like MAIT and iNKT could partly confound the zero-insertion analyses.

The TCR was taken from a newborn girl in good health. Sequenced material: cord blood. The chain carries TRBV24-1 and TRBJ2-3; 8 bases align to TRBD1. DNA for the CDR3: TGTGCCACCAGTGACCGGGACAGGCCGCAGGGTACGCAGTATTTT. Translated: CATSDRDRPQGTQYF.